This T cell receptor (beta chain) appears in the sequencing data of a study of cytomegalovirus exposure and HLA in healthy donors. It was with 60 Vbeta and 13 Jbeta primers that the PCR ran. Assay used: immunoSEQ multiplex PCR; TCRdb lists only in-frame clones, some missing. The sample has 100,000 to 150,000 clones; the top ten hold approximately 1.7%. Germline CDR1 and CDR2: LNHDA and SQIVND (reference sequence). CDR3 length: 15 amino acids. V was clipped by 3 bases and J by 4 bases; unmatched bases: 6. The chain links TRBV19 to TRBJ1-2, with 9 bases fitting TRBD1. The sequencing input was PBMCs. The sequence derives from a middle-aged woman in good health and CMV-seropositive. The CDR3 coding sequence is TGTGCCAGTAGTATTGGCCCGGACAGGGGCTATGGCTACACCTTC. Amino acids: CASSIGPDRGYGYTF.